A selection of T cell receptor beta chains follows, all from one sample in a study of low-dose radiotherapy and immunotherapy resistance in tumors. Via MiXCR, TCRdb re-called the reads, giving one row per CDR3 protein. In the table there are around 69,000 distinct CDR3 sequences, less than 35% of which are singletons. Sequences were derived from PBMCs, sampled before treatment. The receptor source for this set is a female donor with ovarian cancer. CDR3s include the opening cysteine and the closing phenylalanine or tryptophan.

v_gene	j_gene	CDR3aa
TRBV5-1	TRBJ2-3	CASSLRDRDTQYF
TRBV2	TRBJ2-7	CASTRQELSYEQYF
TRBV5-1	TRBJ1-1	CASSSRGSGTEAFF
TRBV5-1	TRBJ2-1	CASSDPGLAGGAQYNEQFF
TRBV9	TRBJ2-1	CASSVEVMGRHNEQFF
TRBV9	TRBJ2-1	CASSEAHGALGEQFF
TRBV28	TRBJ1-5	CASRRTGGFEQPQHF
TRBV5-1	TRBJ2-7	CASSLAGIGYEQYF
TRBV16	TRBJ2-1	CASSQWVTRAANEQFF
TRBV11-3	TRBJ2-2	CASSSPKTGSTGELFF
TRBV20-1	TRBJ1-4	CSASGQEATNEKLFF
TRBV3-1	TRBJ1-2	CASSRGDGEQGYTF
TRBV5-4	TRBJ2-1	CASSVRLAGAAAYNEQFF
TRBV12-3/TRBV12-4	TRBJ2-7	CASSPTSSEQYF
TRBV27	TRBJ1-1	CASSSLPRTENTEAFF
TRBV30	TRBJ1-6	CAWTGGNSPLHF
TRBV29-1	TRBJ1-2	CSVETSVYGYTF
TRBV27	TRBJ2-3	CASCGTGTDTQYF
TRBV20-1	TRBJ2-1	CSARVGSGSYNEQFF
TRBV5-4	TRBJ2-3	CASTGQNTDTQYF
TRBV7-2	TRBJ2-7	CASSQTPVLTYEQYF
TRBV28	TRBJ1-1	CASSYGSDKGEAFF
TRBV5-5	TRBJ2-1	CASSLGPGLYNEQFF
TRBV29-1	TRBJ2-3	CSVLKPSTDTQYF
TRBV6-2/TRBV6-3	TRBJ2-2	CASSGPTGELFF
TRBV29-1	TRBJ2-4	CSVGLAKNIQYF
TRBV7-3	TRBJ2-2	CASSSPNTGELFF
TRBV5-6	TRBJ2-2	CASSSNTGAGELFF